This is a list of T cell receptor beta chains from one sample in a study of blood T cell repertoires in COVID-19. TCRdb's table, derived via immunoSEQ multiplex PCR, lists solely in-frame clones and lacks some. The sample has around 250,000 clones, 70% to 90% seen once; the top ten hold less than 2.5%. The sequenced material came from PBMCs or T cells enriched from blood (not recorded which). The source is a woman in her forties or fifties who had recovered from COVID-19. Each CDR3 is given with its conserved first and last residue.

V: TRBV28; CDR3: CASSPWTDLNTEAFF
V: TRBV4-1; CDR3: CASSREAGAGYNEQFF
V: TRBV19; CDR3: CASNPTVGRVYGYTF
V: TRBV3-1/TRBV3-2; CDR3: CASSRPLSPLHF
V: TRBV18; CDR3: CASSEAAFKGNTIYF
V: TRBV6-5; CDR3: CASRDEGVAGNTIYF
V: TRBV5-5; CDR3: CASSRTDYEQYF
V: TRBV9; CDR3: CASSVEEGWETQYF
V: TRBV7-9; CDR3: CASTPTGSFWEQYF
V: TRBV5-6; CDR3: CASSLGGGASQPQHF
V: TRBV14; CDR3: CASSRGTGRAYEQYF
V: TRBV4-1; CDR3: CASSQDRTTHYEQYF
V: TRBV19; CDR3: CASSKRQGVKTQYF
V: TRBV5-4; CDR3: CASSIRGNSGSIDTQYF
V: TRBV5-8; CDR3: CASSLDRGSYNEQFF
V: TRBV24-1; CDR3: CATRPTRHPGELFF